Described below is a single T cell receptor beta chain sequence and its context. Germline V gene lookup returns CDR1 LNHDA and CDR2 SQIVND (reference sequence). This CDR3 has 15 residues. Unmatched junction bases numbered 4, after V lost 3 bases and J lost 3 bases. Use of 60 Vbeta and 13 Jbeta primers characterized the PCR. The protocol was immunoSEQ multiplex PCR, while the TCRdb copy is restricted to in-frame clones and leaves out a portion. The sample contains 55,000 to 75,000 clones, 65% to 70% of which appear only once. This entry is derived from a study of cytomegalovirus exposure and HLA in healthy donors.

Sample: PBMCs. V is TRBV19 and J is TRBJ1-5; 8 nucleotides match TRBD1. The TCR originated in a man aged 35-49 years in good health and CMV-seropositive. CDR3 sequence (DNA): TGTGCCAGTAGTATGGAGGACAGGGTCAATCAGCCCCAGCATTTT. This sequence encodes CASSMEDRVNQPQHF.